The 2 T cell receptor beta chains presented below share a single source sample, sequenced in a study of spatial heterogeneity in lung cancer (dated by TCRdb to the late 2010s). Their target antigens are unknown. Interpreted using the paper, the time point label stands for: sample taken at primary tumor resection. The paper's findings and limits, for the study overall: The tumor nonsynonymous mutation count correlated with the number of expanded intratumoral alpha and beta TCRs.

The library was generated by 5' RACE. The sequencing machine was a NextSeq 500. The public sequencing data were trimmed at Q25 with fastp and processed into clonotypes with MiXCR by TCRdb, which kept only in-frame beta chains. Each CDR3 protein gets just one entry, which takes the most common genes and DNA from the rows behind it. The sample includes 3,500 to 4,500 distinct CDR3 sequences, with 6% to 7% observed a single time. 19% of the sample is in the top ten clones. Sequenced material: lung tumor tissue, taken at surgery. The receptors derive from a male donor with early-stage non-small cell lung cancer.

By frequency in the sample, this clonotype is medium-sized. The chain employs TRBV2 and TRBJ2-2, with 7 bases fitting TRBD1. CDR3 length equals 14 residues. Unmatched junction bases numbered 7, after V lost 5 bases and J lost 7 bases. Germline assignment: CDR1 SNHLY and CDR2 FYNNEI. Here the CDR3 DNA reads TGTGCCAGCAGTAGGGACAGTATGAACGGGGAGCTGTTTTTT. Translating it yields CASSRDSMNGELFF. Full variable domain (remainder filled in from reference TRBV2 and TRBJ2-2): EPEVTQTPSHQVTQMGQEVILRCVPISNHLYFYWYRQILGQKVEFLVSFYNNEISEKSEIFDDQFSVERPDGSNFTLKIRSTKLEDSAMYFCASSRDSMNGELFFGEGSRLTVL.

Within the sample, this clonotype is medium-sized (0.01 to 0.1%). This rearrangement joins TRBV28 to TRBJ2-6; tentatively, D is TRBD1 or TRBD2 (5 bases each). There are 18 residues in the CDR3. V was pared by 7 bases and J by 0 bases, with 19 bases between. From germline, CDR1 is MDHEN and CDR2 SYDVKM. CDR3 sequence: CASKVAGRALSGANVLTF. The CDR3 DNA follows: TGTGCCAGCAAGGTAGCAGGGCGGGCACTCTCTGGGGCCAACGTCCTGACTTTC.